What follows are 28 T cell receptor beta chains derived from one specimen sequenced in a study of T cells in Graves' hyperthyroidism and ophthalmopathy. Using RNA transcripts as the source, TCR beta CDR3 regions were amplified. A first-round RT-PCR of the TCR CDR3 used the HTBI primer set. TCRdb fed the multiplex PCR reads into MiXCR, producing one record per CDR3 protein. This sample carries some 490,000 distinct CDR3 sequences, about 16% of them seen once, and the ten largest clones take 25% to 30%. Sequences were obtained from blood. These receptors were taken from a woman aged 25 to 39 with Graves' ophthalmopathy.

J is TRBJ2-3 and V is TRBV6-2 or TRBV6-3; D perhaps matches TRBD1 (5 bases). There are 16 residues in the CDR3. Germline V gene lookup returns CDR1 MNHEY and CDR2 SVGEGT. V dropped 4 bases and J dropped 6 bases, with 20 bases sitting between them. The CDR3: CASSSKQASSMDTQYF. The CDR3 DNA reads TGTGCCAGCAGTTCCAAACAGGCTTCAAGCATGGATACGCAGTATTTT.

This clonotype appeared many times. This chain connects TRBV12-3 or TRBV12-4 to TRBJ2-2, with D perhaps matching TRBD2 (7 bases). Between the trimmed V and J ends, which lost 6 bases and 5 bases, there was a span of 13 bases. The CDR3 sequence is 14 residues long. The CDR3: CASSQGRATGELFF. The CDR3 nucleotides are TGTGCCAGCAGCCAGGGGAGGGCGACCGGGGAGCTGTTTTTT.

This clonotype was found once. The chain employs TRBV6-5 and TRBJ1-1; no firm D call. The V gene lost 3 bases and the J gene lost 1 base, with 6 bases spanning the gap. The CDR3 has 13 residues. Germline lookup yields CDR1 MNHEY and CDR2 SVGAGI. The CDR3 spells CASSYQQNTEAFF. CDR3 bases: TGTGCCAGCAGTTATCAGCAGAACACTGAAGCTTTCTTT.

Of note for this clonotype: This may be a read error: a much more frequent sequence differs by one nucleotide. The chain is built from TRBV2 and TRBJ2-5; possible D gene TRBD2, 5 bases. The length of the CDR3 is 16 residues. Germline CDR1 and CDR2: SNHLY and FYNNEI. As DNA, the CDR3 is TGTGCCGGCAGCTTAGCGAGACCCCTCGGCGGAGAGACCCAGTACTTC. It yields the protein CAGSLARPLGGETQYF.

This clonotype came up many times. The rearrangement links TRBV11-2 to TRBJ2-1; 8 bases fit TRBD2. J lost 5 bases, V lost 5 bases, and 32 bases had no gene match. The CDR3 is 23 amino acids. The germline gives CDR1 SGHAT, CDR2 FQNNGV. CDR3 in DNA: TGTGCCAGCAGCCGTTCTGGCGGGAGGATCCTAACCATCCCAAACGCAGCCCACAATGAGCAGTTCTTC. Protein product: CASSRSGGRILTIPNAAHNEQFF.

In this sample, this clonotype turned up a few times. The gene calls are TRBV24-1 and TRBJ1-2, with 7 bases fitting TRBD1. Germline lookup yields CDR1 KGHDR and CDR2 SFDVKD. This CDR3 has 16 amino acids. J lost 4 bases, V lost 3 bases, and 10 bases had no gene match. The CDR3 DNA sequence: TGTGCCACCAGTGATGCTAAAGGGGGCGTGGGCTATGGCTACACCTTC. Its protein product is CATSDAKGGVGYGYTF.

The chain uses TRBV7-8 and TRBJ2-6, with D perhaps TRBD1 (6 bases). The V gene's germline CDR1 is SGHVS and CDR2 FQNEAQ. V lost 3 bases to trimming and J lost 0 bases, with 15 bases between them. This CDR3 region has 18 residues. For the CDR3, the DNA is TGTGCCAGCAGCTTGCAGGGGTTGGATTTCTCTGGGGCCAACGTCCTGACTTTC. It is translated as CASSLQGLDFSGANVLTF.

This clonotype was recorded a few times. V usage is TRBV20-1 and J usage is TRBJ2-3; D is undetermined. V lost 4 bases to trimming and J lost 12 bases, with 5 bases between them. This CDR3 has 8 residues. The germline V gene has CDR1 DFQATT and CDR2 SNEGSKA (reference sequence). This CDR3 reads CSATQQYF. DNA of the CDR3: TGCAGTGCTACGCAACAGTATTTT.

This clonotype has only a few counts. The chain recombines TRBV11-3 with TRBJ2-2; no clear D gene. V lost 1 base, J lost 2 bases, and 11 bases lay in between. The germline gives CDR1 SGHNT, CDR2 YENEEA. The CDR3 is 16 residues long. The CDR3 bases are TGTGCCAGCAGCTTAGTCCATCGTTTTAACACCGGGGAGCTGTTTTTT. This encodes CASSLVHRFNTGELFF.

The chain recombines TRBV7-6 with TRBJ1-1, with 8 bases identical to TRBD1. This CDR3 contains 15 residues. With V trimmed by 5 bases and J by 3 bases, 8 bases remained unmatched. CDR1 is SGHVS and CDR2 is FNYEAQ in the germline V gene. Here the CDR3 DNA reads TGTGCCAGCAGCCTCGGACAGGGAGGGGACACTGAAGCTTTCTTT. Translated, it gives CASSLGQGGDTEAFF. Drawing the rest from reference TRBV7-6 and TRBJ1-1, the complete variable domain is GAGVSQSPRYKVTKRGQDVALRCDPISGHVSLYWYRQALGQGPEFLTYFNYEAQQDKSGLPNDRFSAERPEGSISTLTIQRTEQRDSAMYRCASSLGQGGDTEAFFGQGTRLTVV.

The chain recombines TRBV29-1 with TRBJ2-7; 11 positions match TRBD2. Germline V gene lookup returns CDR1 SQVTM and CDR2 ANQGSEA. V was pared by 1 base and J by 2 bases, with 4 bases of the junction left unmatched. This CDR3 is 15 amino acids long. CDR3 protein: CSVEATSGTPYEQYF. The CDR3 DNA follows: TGCAGCGTTGAAGCGACTAGCGGGACTCCCTACGAGCAGTACTTC.

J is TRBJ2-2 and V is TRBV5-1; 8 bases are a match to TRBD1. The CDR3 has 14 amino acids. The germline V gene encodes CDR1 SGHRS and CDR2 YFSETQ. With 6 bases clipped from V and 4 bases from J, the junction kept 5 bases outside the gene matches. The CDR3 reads CASNDRGTTGELFF. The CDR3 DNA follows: TGCGCCAGCAATGACAGGGGAACCACCGGGGAGCTGTTTTTT.

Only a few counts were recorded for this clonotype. In nucleotides, the CDR3 is TGTGCCAGCAGCAGGGACGCTAGAGCCAAAAACATTCAGTACTTC. Translation: CASSRDARAKNIQYF. The V and J genes are TRBV6-2 or TRBV6-3 and TRBJ2-4; the D call may be TRBD1 or TRBD2 (5 bases each). V was pared by 6 bases and J by 0 bases, with 12 bases between. Germline loops: CDR1 MNHEY, CDR2 SVGEGT. The CDR3 covers 15 residues.

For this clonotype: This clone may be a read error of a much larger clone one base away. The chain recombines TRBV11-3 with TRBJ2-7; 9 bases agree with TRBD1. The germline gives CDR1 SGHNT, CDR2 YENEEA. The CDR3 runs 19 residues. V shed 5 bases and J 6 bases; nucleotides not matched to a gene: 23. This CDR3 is CASSLGQGWFGTRVSEQYF. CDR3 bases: TGTGCCAGCAGCCTAGGACAGGGGTGGTTTGGGACTCGGGTTTCCGAGCAGTACTTC.

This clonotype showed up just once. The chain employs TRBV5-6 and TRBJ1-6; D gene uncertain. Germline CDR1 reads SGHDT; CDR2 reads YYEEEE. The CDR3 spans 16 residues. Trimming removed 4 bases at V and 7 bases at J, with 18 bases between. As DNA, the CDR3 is TGTGCCAGCAGCCCGGATCCAGGACGGAAAAATTCACCCCTCCACTTT. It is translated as CASSPDPGRKNSPLHF.

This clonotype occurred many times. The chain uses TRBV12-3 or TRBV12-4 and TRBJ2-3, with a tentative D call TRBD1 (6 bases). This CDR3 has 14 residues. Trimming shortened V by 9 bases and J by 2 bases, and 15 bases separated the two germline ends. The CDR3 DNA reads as TGTGCCAGTTCCCCCGACAGGAACACAGATACGCAGTATTTT. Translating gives CASSPDRNTDTQYF.

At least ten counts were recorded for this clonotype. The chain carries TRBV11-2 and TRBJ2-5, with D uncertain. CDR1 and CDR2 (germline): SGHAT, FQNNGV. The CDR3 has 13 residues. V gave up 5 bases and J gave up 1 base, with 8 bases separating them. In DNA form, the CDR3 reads TGTGCCAGCAGCCTATCAATCCAAGAGACCCAGTACTTC. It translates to CASSLSIQETQYF.

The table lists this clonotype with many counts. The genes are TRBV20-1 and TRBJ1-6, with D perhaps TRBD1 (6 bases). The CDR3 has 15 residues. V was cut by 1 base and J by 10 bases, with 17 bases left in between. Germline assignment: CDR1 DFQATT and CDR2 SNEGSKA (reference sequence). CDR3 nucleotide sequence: TGCAGTGCTAGAGCAACGACAGGCCGTGAATCACCCCTCCACTTT. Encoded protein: CSARATTGRESPLHF.

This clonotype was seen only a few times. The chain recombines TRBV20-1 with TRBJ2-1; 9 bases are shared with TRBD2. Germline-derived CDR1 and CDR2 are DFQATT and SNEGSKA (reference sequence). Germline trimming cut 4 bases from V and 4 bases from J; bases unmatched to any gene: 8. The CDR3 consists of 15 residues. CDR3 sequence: CSAISGSDVYNEQFF. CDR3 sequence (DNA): TGCAGTGCTATTAGCGGGAGTGATGTTTACAATGAGCAGTTCTTC.

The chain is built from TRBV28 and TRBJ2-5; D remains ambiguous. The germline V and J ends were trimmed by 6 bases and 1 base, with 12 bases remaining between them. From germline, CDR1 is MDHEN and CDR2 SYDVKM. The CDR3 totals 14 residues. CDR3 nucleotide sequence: TGTGCCAGCAGCCTCGGACGGACCCAAGAGACCCAGTACTTC. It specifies CASSLGRTQETQYF. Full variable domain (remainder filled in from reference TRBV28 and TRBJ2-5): DVKVTQSSRYLVKRTGEKVFLECVQDMDHENMFWYRQDPGLGLRLIYFSYDVKMKEKGDIPEGYSVSREKKERFSLILESASTNQTSMYLCASSLGRTQETQYFGPGTRLLVL.

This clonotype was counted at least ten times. CDR3 in amino acids: CAWSWGETQYF. The CDR3 DNA reads TGTGCCTGGAGTTGGGGAGAGACCCAGTACTTC. The V call is TRBV30, the J call TRBJ2-5; no reliable D call. The V end was cut by 2 bases, the J end by 4 bases, with 5 bases between. CDR3 size: 11 residues. Germline V CDR1 and CDR2: GTSNPN, SVGIG (reference sequence).

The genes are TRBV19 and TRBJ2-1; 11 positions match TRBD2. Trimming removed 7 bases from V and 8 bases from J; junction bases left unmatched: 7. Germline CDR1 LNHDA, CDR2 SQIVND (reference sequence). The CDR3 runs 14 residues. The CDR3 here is CASIGLAGGYEQFF. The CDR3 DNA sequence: TGTGCCAGTATCGGGCTAGCGGGAGGTTATGAGCAGTTCTTC.

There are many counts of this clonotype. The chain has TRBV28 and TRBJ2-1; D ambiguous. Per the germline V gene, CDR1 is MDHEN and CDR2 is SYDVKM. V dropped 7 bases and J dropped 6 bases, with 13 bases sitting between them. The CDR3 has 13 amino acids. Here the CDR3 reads CASNLLSSNEQFF. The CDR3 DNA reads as TGTGCCAGCAACCTCCTCTCAAGCAATGAGCAGTTCTTC.

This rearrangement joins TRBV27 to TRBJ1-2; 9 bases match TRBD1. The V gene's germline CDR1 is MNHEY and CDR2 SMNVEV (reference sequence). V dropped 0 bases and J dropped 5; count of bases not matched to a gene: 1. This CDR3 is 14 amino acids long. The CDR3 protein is CASSLSGTGYGYTF. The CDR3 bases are TGTGCCAGCAGTTTATCCGGGACAGGGTATGGCTACACCTTC.

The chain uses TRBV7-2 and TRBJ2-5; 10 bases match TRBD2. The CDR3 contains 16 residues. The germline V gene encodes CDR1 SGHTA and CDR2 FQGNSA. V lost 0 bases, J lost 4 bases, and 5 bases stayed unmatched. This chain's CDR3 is CASSLAPRTSGETQYF. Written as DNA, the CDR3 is TGTGCCAGCAGCTTAGCCCCTAGGACTAGCGGAGAGACCCAGTACTTC.

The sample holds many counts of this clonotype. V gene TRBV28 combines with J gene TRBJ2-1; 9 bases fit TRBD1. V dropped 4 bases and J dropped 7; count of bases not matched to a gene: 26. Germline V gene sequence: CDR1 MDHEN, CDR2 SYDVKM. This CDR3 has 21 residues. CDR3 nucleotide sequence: TGTGCCAGCAGTTCTCAGCCCTATACCGAGTCCCGGGACAGGGAACGGAATGAGCAGTTCTTC. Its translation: CASSSQPYTESRDRERNEQFF.

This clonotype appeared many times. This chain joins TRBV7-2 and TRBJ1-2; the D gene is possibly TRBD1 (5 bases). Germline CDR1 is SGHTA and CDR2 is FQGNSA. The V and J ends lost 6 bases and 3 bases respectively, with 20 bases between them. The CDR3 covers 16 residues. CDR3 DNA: TGTGCCAGCAGTTCAGACGGGCAGGGAGGGGACTATGGCTACACCTTC. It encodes CASSSDGQGGDYGYTF.

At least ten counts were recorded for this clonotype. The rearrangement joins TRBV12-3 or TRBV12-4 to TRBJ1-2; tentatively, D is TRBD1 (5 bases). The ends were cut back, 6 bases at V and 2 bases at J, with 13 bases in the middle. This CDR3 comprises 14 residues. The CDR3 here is CASSLREGNYGYTF. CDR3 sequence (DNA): TGTGCCAGCAGCTTAAGAGAGGGGAACTATGGCTACACCTTC.